These 28 T cell receptor beta chains were sequenced from one sample in a study of blood T cells in healthy people across ages. It was with a sample-barcoded 5' primer and a J-beta primer mix that a second PCR of about 6 to 11 cycles was run. TCRdb analysed the 5' RACE reads with MiXCR anew, one entry per CDR3 protein. The sample lists about 2 million distinct CDR3 sequences, around 48% occurring once. The material sequenced was blood. Every receptor here comes from a middle-aged woman in good health.

The chain carries TRBV7-3 and TRBJ2-7; perhaps D is TRBD1 or TRBD2 (5 bases each). The J call may be mistaken, given a closer DNA end match to TRBJ2-5. CDR3 size: 15 residues. The germline CDR1 and CDR2 sequences are SGHTA and FQGTGA. The CDR3 protein is CASSLRGAREETQYF. CDR3 DNA sequence: TGTGCCAGCAGCTTAAGAGGGGCGCGTGAAGAGACCCAGTACTTC.

V is TRBV11-3 and J is TRBJ2-1, with D possibly being TRBD1 or TRBD2 (6 bases each). V dropped 3 bases and J dropped 5 bases, with 11 bases sitting between them. The CDR3 runs to 14 residues. Germline CDR1 SGHNT, CDR2 YENEEA. As DNA, the CDR3 is TGTGCCAGCAGCTTTGGGGGGCCCCACAATGAGCAGTTCTTC. It codes for CASSFGGPHNEQFF. Filled out from reference TRBV11-3 and TRBJ2-1, the complete variable domain reads EAGVVQSPRYKIIEKKQPVAFWCNPISGHNTLYWYLQNLGQGPELLIRYENEEAVDDSQLPKDRFSAERLKGVDSTLKIQPAELGDSAVYLCASSFGGPHNEQFFGPGTRLTVL.

The V gene is TRBV7-8, the J gene TRBJ2-7; no clear D. Trimming stripped 0 bases from V and 2 bases from J, with 14 bases between. Germline lookup yields CDR1 SGHVS and CDR2 FQNEAQ. This CDR3 has 16 amino acids. CDR3: CASSLADIQTAYEQYF. CDR3 in DNA: TGTGCCAGCAGCTTAGCAGATATCCAGACTGCCTACGAGCAGTACTTC.

The gene calls are TRBV3-1 and TRBJ2-5; the D gene is possibly TRBD2 (5 bases). CDR3 length: 15 residues. From germline, CDR1 is LGHDT and CDR2 YNNKEL (reference sequence). V was clipped by 4 bases and J by 11 bases, with 23 bases between them. CDR3: CASSRPTRGLNEQYF. The CDR3 DNA is TGTGCCAGCAGCCGTCCGACAAGAGGGTTAAATGAGCAGTACTTC.

CDR3 region: CASSLNNGVLAVPESTDTQYF. DNA for the CDR3: TGTGCCAGCAGCTTAAATAATGGGGTACTAGCGGTACCCGAGTCCACAGATACGCAGTATTTT. The V and J genes are TRBV7-3 and TRBJ2-3, with 8 positions matching TRBD2. The CDR3 runs 21 residues. V gave up 1 base and J gave up 2 bases; unmatched junction bases: 20. The germline V gene has CDR1 SGHTA and CDR2 FQGTGA.

V is TRBV25-1 and J is TRBJ2-5, with TRBD2 as a possible D gene (5 bases). The CDR3 spans 14 residues. Germline CDR1 is MGHDK and CDR2 is SYGVNS. Trimming cost V 3 bases and J 6 bases, with 14 bases left between them. CDR3 nucleotides: TGTGCCAGCAGTGATGACGGGGTGGTTAAGACCCAGTACTTC. Its translation: CASSDDGVVKTQYF.

This clonotype was counted a few times. The chain is built from TRBV10-3 and TRBJ2-7; a possible D gene is TRBD1 (6 bases). This CDR3 is 14 amino acids long. CDR1 and CDR2 from the germline V gene are ENHRY and SYGVKD. V gave up 0 bases and J gave up 7 bases, with 13 bases separating them. CDR3 sequence reads: CAISESQGLREQYF. Here the CDR3 DNA reads TGTGCCATCAGTGAGTCACAGGGCCTGCGGGAGCAGTACTTC.

This clonotype was detected only a few times. The chain employs TRBV10-3 and TRBJ1-1, with D possibly TRBD1 on 5 matching bases. Germline-derived CDR1 and CDR2 are ENHRY and SYGVKD. CDR3 size: 12 residues. The V end lost 6 bases, the J end lost 3 bases, and 8 bases lay between the germline ends. The CDR3 nucleotides read TGTGCCATCAGCGGGGGGGACACTGAAGCTTTCTTT. This translates into CAISGGDTEAFF.

This clonotype was recorded only once. The chain links TRBV28 to TRBJ1-5; D is unresolved. Trimming shortened V by 7 bases and J by 0 bases, and 13 bases separated the two germline ends. CDR1 and CDR2 from the germline V gene are MDHEN and SYDVKM. The CDR3 loop spans 15 amino acids. CDR3 region: CASTPTGVSNQPQHF. CDR3 bases: TGTGCCAGCACTCCAACGGGAGTTAGCAATCAGCCCCAGCATTTT.

The chain is built from TRBV20-1 and TRBJ1-4, with D unresolved. This CDR3 is built from 13 residues. Germline CDR1 DFQATT, CDR2 SNEGSKA (reference sequence). V lost 3 bases and J 3 bases, leaving 8 bases between the germline ends. CDR3 nucleotide sequence: TGCAGTGCTAGGGAGGGAGCTAATGAAAAACTGTTTTTT. It is translated as CSAREGANEKLFF.

The rearrangement links TRBV6-2 or TRBV6-3 to TRBJ2-1; D remains unclear. Germline CDR1 and CDR2: MNHEY and SVGEGT. The V end lost 5 bases, the J end lost 4 bases, and 12 bases lay between the germline ends. The CDR3 length is 14 residues. As DNA, the CDR3 is TGTGCCAGCAGTCCTCAATTGAAATACAATGAGCAGTTCTTC. This codes for CASSPQLKYNEQFF.

V gene TRBV29-1 combines with J gene TRBJ2-5; D is unclear. This CDR3 has 12 residues. Germline V gives CDR1 SQVTM, CDR2 ANQGSEA. V dropped 3 bases and J dropped 11 bases, with 16 bases sitting between them. CDR3 in DNA: TGCAGCGTTGAGGTCGAACACAATGAGCAGTACTTC. Translation gives CSVEVEHNEQYF.

This rearrangement joins TRBV28 to TRBJ1-2; D gene uncertain. Germline CDR1 and CDR2: MDHEN and SYDVKM. The V end lost 8 bases, the J end lost 3 bases, and 13 bases lay between the germline ends. The CDR3 contains 13 residues. The CDR3 region has the DNA TGTGCCAGCGGCGGCCGAGCTGACTATGGCTACACCTTC. Amino acids: CASGGRADYGYTF.

The genes are TRBV9 and TRBJ2-3; D is possibly TRBD1 (6 bases). Trimming shortened V by 0 bases and J by 6 bases, and 17 bases separated the two germline ends. The germline V gene encodes CDR1 SGDLS and CDR2 YYNGEE. This CDR3 region has 16 residues. The chain's CDR3 is CASSVGDRRVTDTQYF. The CDR3, as DNA: TGTGCCAGCAGCGTAGGCGACAGGCGAGTAACGGATACGCAGTATTTT. Full variable domain (missing parts from reference TRBV9 and TRBJ2-3): DSGVTQTPKHLITATGQRVTLRCSPRSGDLSVYWYQQSLDQGLQFLIQYYNGEERAKGNILERFSAQQFPDLHSELNLSSLELGDSALYFCASSVGDRRVTDTQYFGPGTRLTVL.

V gene TRBV6-1 combines with J gene TRBJ2-1; TRBD2 matches at 9 bases. Germline lookup yields CDR1 MNHNS and CDR2 SASEGT. The ends lost 6 bases at V and 6 bases at J; junction bases unmatched: 9. CDR3 length: 15 amino acids. CDR3 sequence (DNA): TGTGCCAGCAGAAGTGTAGCGGGGGCCTCCAATGAGCAGTTCTTC. It yields the protein CASRSVAGASNEQFF.

J is TRBJ2-4 and V is TRBV12-3 or TRBV12-4; 11 bases fit TRBD1. The J call may be faulty, since TRBJ2-7 better matches the DNA end. The CDR3 is made up of 16 amino acids. The CDR3 sequence: CASSLGRGTGGYEQYF. The CDR3 DNA reads as TGTGCCAGCAGTTTAGGTCGCGGGACAGGGGGTTACGAGCAGTACTTC.

J is TRBJ2-5 and V is TRBV29-1; 7 nucleotides agree with TRBD1. Germline trimming cut 2 bases from V and 5 bases from J; bases unmatched to any gene: 5. Per the germline V gene, CDR1 is SQVTM and CDR2 is ANQGSEA. This CDR3 has 13 residues. This CDR3 reads CSVERDSSETQYF. CDR3 DNA sequence: TGCAGCGTTGAAAGGGACAGTTCGGAGACCCAGTACTTC.

This chain uses TRBV6-5 with TRBJ2-6; weak D call: TRBD2 (6 bases). The CDR3 loop spans 16 amino acids. The V end was cut by 5 bases, the J end by 2 bases, with 13 bases between. Germline V lookup: CDR1 MNHEY, CDR2 SVGAGI. CDR3 in amino acids: CASSLEGTTGANVLTF. In DNA form, the CDR3 reads TGTGCCAGCAGTCTGGAGGGAACCACTGGGGCCAACGTCCTGACTTTC.

This clonotype was found a few times. The chain is built from TRBV5-1 and TRBJ2-5, with 13 bases aligning to TRBD2. Germline V gives CDR1 SGHRS, CDR2 YFSETQ. J lost 2 bases, V lost 4 bases, and 14 bases had no gene match. This CDR3 is built from 19 residues. CDR3 sequence reads: CASSRGTSGVLLRQETQYF. The CDR3 coding sequence is TGCGCCAGCAGCCGGGGGACTAGCGGGGTTCTCTTACGACAAGAGACCCAGTACTTC.

This chain connects TRBV2 to TRBJ2-3, with D tentatively TRBD1 (5 bases). In germline, CDR1 is SNHLY, CDR2 FYNNEI. This CDR3 is built from 15 residues. CDR3 loop: CTISQQGGGTDTQYF. The CDR3 DNA reads as TGTACGATAAGCCAGCAGGGTGGTGGCACAGATACGCAGTATTTT.

This chain connects TRBV9 to TRBJ2-3; TRBD2 might be the D (6 bases). Deletions cut 1 base from V and 1 base from J, with 13 bases between. The CDR3 is 16 residues long. The V gene's germline CDR1 is SGDLS and CDR2 YYNGEE. DNA of the CDR3: TGTGCCAGCAGCGTATCCCTACCGGGGGGCACAGATACGCAGTATTTT. Encoded protein: CASSVSLPGGTDTQYF.

The V call is TRBV7-9, the J call TRBJ2-7, with TRBD1 identical over 10 bases. The J call may not be correct, given that the DNA end is closer to TRBJ2-5. This CDR3 comprises 14 residues. From germline, CDR1 is SEHNR and CDR2 FQNEAQ (reference sequence). Here the CDR3 reads CASSSGQGGKTQYF. The DNA of the CDR3 is TGTGCCAGCAGCTCCGGACAGGGGGGAAAGACCCAGTACTTC.

The chain couples TRBV6-1 to TRBJ2-3; maybe TRBD2 (6 bases). The V and J ends lost 1 base and 9 bases respectively, with 11 bases between them. The CDR3 extends over 13 amino acids. Germline-derived CDR1 and CDR2 are MNHNS and SASEGT. The CDR3 coding sequence is TGTGCCAGCAGTGAAGGTGGGGGGTGGACGCAGTATTTT. Translation: CASSEGGGWTQYF.

This clonotype has only a few counts. V is TRBV5-1 and J is TRBJ1-2, with D perhaps matching TRBD1 (5 bases). This CDR3 spans 16 amino acids. Germline V CDR1 and CDR2: SGHRS, YFSETQ. V was clipped by 2 bases and J by 2 bases, with 16 bases between them. The DNA for the CDR3 is TGCGCCAGCAGCTTTAACCCTTGGACATCCAACTATGGCTACACCTTC. This gives the protein CASSFNPWTSNYGYTF.

There are a few counts of this clonotype. The V call is TRBV6-2 or TRBV6-3, the J call TRBJ2-7, with TRBD1 identical over 9 bases. Germline-derived CDR1 and CDR2 are MNHEY and SVGEGT. V lost 6 bases and J lost 6; bases outside the gene matches: 12. This CDR3 has 15 amino acids. The CDR3 spells CASRSSGTGNGEQYF. The CDR3 region has the DNA TGTGCCAGCAGATCCTCCGGGACAGGGAATGGCGAGCAGTACTTC.

V gene TRBV20-1 combines with J gene TRBJ2-7, with D uncertain. Germline V CDR1 and CDR2: DFQATT, SNEGSKA (reference sequence). The CDR3 contains 10 residues. Trimming left V 3 bases short and J 6 bases short, with 6 bases between. Written as DNA, the CDR3 is TGCAGTGCTAGTAGGTCCGAGCAGTACTTC. It is translated as CSASRSEQYF.

This clonotype occurred once. The chain uses TRBV20-1 and TRBJ2-2; tentative D call: TRBD2 (5 bases). Germline CDR1 is DFQATT and CDR2 is SNEGSKA (reference sequence). Trimming stripped 0 bases from V and 6 bases from J, with 17 bases between. The CDR3 runs 16 residues. The CDR3 region has the DNA TGCAGTGCTAGAGATCAGACTAAAGCCTCGGCCGGGGAGCTGTTTTTT. As protein: CSARDQTKASAGELFF.

This clonotype was recorded at least ten times. The genes are TRBV20-1 and TRBJ2-1, with 10 bases aligning to TRBD2. This CDR3 has 16 residues. Germline CDR1 and CDR2: DFQATT and SNEGSKA (reference sequence). The V and J ends lost 4 bases and 3 bases, in that order; junction bases with no gene match: 9. DNA of the CDR3: TGCAGTGCTACAGGTGATATAGCGGGGGGCTACAATGAGCAGTTCTTC. Protein sequence: CSATGDIAGGYNEQFF.